This record concerns one T cell receptor (beta chain) sequence. The sample originates from a study of blood T cell repertoires in COVID-19. Turning to the study itself: The samples span acute and convalescent COVID-19 from the United States, Italy and Spain.

Germline V gene data show CDR1 as SQVTM and CDR2 as ANQGSEA. The CDR3 has 16 amino acids. The V end lost 0 bases, the J end lost 6 bases, and 17 bases lay between the germline ends. As processed by the authors: Amplification of reference gene primers provided the estimated nucleated cell counts. TCRdb's table, derived via immunoSEQ multiplex PCR, lists solely in-frame clones and lacks some. V and J calls and clone size follow that table, whereas D and trimming were derived from the DNA. The data show about 140,000 clones, 84% seen once. The sample consisted of peripheral blood. The TCR originated in a man between 60 and 75 years old with active or convalescent COVID-19. The chain links TRBV29-1 to TRBJ2-2, with a tentative D call TRBD1 (6 bases). CDR3 amino acids: CSVEDPPGHGSGELFF. For the CDR3, the DNA is TGCAGCGTTGAAGACCCCCCGGGACACGGTTCCGGGGAGCTGTTTTTT.